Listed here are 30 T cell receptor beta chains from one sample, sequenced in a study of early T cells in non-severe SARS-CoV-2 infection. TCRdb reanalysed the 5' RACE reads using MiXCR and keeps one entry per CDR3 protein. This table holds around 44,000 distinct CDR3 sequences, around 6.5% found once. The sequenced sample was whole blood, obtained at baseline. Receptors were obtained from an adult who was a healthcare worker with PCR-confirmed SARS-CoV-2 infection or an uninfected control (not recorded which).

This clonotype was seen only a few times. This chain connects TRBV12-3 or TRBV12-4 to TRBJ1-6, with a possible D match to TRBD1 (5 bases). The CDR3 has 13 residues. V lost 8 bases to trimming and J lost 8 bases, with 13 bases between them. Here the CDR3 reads CASGTYGDSPLHF. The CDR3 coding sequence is TGTGCCAGCGGGACCTACGGGGATTCACCCCTCCACTTT.

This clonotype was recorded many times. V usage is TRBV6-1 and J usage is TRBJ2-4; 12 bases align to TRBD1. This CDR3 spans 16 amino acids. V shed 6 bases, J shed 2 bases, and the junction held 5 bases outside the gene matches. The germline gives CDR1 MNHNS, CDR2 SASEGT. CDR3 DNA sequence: TGTGCCAGCAGGGGTGGGACAGGGGGCACCAAAAACATTCAGTACTTC. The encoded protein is CASRGGTGGTKNIQYF.

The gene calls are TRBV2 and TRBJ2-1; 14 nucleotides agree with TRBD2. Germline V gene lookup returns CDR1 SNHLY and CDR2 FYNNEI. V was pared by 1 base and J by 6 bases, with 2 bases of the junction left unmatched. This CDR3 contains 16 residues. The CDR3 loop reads CASSEGGLAGANEQFF. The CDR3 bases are TGTGCCAGCAGTGAAGGGGGACTAGCGGGGGCCAATGAGCAGTTCTTC.

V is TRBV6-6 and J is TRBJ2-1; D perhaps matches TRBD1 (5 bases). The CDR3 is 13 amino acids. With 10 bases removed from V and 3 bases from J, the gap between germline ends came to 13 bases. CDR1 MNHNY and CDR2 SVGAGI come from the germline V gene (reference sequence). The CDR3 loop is CANRPTIYNEQFF. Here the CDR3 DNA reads TGTGCCAACAGGCCCACCATCTACAATGAGCAGTTCTTC.

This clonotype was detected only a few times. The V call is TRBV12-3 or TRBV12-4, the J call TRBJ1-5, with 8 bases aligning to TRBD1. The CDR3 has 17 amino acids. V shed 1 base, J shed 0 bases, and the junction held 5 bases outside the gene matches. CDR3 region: CASSLDRGGYSNQPQHF. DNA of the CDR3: TGTGCCAGCAGTTTAGACAGGGGGGGCTATAGCAATCAGCCCCAGCATTTT.

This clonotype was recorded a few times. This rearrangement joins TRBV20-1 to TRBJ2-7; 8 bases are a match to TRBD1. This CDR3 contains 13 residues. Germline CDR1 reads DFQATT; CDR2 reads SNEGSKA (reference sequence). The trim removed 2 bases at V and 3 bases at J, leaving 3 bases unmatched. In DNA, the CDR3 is TGCAGTGCTAGACCGGGACAGGTCTACGAGCAGTACTTC. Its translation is CSARPGQVYEQYF.

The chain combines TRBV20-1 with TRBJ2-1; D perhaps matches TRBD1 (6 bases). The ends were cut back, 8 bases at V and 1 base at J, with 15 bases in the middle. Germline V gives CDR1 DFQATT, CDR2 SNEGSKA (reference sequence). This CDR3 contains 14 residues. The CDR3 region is CSTPHRGSYNEQFF. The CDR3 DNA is TGCAGTACACCCCATAGGGGGTCCTACAATGAGCAGTTCTTC.

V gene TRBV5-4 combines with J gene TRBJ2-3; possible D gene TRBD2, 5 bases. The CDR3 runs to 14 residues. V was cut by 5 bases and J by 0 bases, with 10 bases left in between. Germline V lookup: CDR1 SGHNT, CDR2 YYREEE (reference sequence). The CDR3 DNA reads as TGTGCCAGCAGGTCGGGGAGAAGCACAGATACGCAGTATTTT. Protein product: CASRSGRSTDTQYF.

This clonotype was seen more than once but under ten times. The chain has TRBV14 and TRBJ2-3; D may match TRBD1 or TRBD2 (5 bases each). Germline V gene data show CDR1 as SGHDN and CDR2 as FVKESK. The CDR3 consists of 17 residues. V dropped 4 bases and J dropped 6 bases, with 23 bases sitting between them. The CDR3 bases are TGTGCCAGCAGCCCCAGTTGGGGGAGACCCCTAGGGGATACGCAGTATTTT. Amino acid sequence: CASSPSWGRPLGDTQYF.

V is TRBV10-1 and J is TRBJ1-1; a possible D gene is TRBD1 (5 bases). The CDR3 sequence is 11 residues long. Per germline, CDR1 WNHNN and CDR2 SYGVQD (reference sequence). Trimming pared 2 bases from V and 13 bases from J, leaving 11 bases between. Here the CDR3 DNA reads TGCGCCAGCAGTGAGACAGACACAGGTTTCTTT. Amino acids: CASSETDTGFF.

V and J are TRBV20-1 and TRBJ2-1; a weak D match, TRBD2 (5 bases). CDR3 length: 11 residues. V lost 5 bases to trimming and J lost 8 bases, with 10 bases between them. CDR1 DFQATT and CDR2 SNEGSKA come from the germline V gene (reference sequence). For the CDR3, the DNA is TGCAGTGCTTGGGAGCAAGATGAGCAGTTCTTC. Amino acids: CSAWEQDEQFF.

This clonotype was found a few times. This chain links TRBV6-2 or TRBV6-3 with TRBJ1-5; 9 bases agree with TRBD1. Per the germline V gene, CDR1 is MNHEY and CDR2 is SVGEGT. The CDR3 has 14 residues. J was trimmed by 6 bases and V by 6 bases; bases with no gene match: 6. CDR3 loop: CASRHRGLAQPQHF. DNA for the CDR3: TGTGCCAGCAGACACAGGGGGCTGGCTCAGCCCCAGCATTTT.

This CDR3 reads CASTGRAHEQYF. CDR3 in DNA: TGCGCCAGCACTGGGCGCGCTCACGAGCAGTACTTC. The V call is TRBV10-2, the J call TRBJ2-7; D gene uncertain. The V gene's germline CDR1 is WSHSY and CDR2 SAAADI. The V end lost 7 bases, the J end lost 5 bases, and 12 bases lay between the germline ends. This CDR3 is built from 12 residues.

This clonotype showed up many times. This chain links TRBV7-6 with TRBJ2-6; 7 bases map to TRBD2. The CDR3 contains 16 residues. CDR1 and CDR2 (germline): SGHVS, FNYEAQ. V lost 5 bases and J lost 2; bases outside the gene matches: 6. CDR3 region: CASSPDGGTGANVLTF. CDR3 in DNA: TGTGCCAGCAGCCCCGACGGGGGGACTGGGGCCAACGTCCTGACTTTC.

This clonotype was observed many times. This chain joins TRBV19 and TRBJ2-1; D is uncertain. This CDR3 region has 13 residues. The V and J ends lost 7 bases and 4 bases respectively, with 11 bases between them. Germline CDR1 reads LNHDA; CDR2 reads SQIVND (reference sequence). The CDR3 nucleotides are TGTGCCAGTATGGGTAGTCCGTACAATGAGCAGTTCTTC. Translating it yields CASMGSPYNEQFF.

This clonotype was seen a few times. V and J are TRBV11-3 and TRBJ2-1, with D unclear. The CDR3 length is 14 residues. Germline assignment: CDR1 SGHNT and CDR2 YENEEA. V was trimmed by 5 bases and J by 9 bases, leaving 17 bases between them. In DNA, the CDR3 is TGTGCCAGCAGCCCCTCGGCCCGTCGCGGTGAGCAGTTCTTC. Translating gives CASSPSARRGEQFF.

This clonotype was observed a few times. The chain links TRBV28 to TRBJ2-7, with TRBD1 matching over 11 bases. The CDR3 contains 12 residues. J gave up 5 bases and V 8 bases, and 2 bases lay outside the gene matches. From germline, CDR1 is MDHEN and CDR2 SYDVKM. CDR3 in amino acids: CASWDRGDEQYF. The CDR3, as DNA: TGTGCCAGCTGGGACAGGGGGGACGAGCAGTACTTC.

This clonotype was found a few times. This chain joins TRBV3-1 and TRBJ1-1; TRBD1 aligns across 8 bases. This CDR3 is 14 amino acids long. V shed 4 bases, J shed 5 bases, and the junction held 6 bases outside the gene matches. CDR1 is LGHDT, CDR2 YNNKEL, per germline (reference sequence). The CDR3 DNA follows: TGTGCCAGCAGCCCGACAGGGGAATTGACTGAAGCTTTCTTT. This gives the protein CASSPTGELTEAFF.

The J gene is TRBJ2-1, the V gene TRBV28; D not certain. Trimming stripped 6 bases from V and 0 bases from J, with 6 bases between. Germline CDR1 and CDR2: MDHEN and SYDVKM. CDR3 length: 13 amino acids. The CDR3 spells CASRESSYNEQFF. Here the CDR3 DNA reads TGTGCCAGCAGAGAGAGCTCCTACAATGAGCAGTTCTTC.

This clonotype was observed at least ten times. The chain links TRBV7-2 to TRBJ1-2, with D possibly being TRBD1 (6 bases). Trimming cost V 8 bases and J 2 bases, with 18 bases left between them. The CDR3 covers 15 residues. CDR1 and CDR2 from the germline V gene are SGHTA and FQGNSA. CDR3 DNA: TGTGCCAGCCAAGGGAACAGGGAAGGGAACTATGGCTACACCTTC. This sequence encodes CASQGNREGNYGYTF.

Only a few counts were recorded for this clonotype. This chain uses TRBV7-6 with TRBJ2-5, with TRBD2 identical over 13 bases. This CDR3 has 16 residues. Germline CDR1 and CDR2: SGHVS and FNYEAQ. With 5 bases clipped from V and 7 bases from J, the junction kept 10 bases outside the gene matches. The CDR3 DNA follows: TGTGCCAGCAGCCCGGGACTAGCGGGGTCCGGGGGGACCCAGTACTTC. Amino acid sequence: CASSPGLAGSGGTQYF.

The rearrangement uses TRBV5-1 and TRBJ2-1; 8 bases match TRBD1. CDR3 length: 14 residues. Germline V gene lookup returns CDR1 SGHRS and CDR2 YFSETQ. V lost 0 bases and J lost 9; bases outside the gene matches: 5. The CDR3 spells CASSLETGVAEQFF. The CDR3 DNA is TGCGCCAGCAGCTTGGAGACAGGGGTGGCTGAGCAGTTCTTC. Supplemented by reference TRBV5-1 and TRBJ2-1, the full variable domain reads KAGVTQTPRYLIKTRGQQVTLSCSPISGHRSVSWYQQTPGQGLQFLFEYFSETQRNKGNFPGRFSGRQFSNSRSEMNVSTLELGDSALYLCASSLETGVAEQFFGPGTRLTVL.

CDR3 sequence (DNA): TGCAGCGTTACCCCTCTGGGTAATCATGGCTACACCTTC. Translation: CSVTPLGNHGYTF. The chain links TRBV29-1 to TRBJ1-2; D is unclear. V lost 5 bases and J lost 6, with 16 bases in between. The germline CDR1 and CDR2 sequences are SQVTM and ANQGSEA. This CDR3 spans 13 amino acids.

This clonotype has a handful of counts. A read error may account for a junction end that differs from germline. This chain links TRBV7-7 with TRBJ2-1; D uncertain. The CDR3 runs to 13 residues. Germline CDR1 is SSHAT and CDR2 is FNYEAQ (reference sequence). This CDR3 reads CASSLSTGNEQFF. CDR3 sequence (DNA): TGTGCTAGCAGCTTATCGACGGGCAATGAGCAGTTCTTC.

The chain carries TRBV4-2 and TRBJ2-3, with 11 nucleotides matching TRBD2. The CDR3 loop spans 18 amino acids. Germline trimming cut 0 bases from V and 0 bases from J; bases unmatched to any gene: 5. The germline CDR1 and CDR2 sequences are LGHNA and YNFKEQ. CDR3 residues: CASSQEIAGGPSTDTQYF. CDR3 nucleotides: TGTGCCAGCAGCCAAGAAATAGCGGGGGGGCCTAGCACAGATACGCAGTATTTT.

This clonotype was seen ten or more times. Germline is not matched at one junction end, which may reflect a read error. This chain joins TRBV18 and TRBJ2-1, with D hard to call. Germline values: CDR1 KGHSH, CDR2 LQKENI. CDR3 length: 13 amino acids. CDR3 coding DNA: TGTGCCAGCTCACCCGACTCCTTCAATGAGCAGTTCTTC. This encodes CASSPDSFNEQFF.

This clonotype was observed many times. CDR3 region: CASSFDPSSYEQYF. The CDR3 DNA sequence: TGTGCCAGCAGCTTTGACCCTAGCTCCTACGAGCAGTACTTC. The chain couples TRBV7-2 to TRBJ2-7, with D unclear. CDR1 and CDR2 (germline): SGHTA, FQGNSA. There are 14 residues in the CDR3. The V end lost 3 bases, the J end lost 0 bases, and 9 bases lay between the germline ends.

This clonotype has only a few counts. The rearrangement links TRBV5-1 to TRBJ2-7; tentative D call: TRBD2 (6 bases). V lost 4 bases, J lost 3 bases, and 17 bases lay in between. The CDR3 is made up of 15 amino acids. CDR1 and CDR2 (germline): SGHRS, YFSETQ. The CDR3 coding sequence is TGCGCCAGCAGCCCCCTATCGGGACTCGACTACGAGCAGTACTTC. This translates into CASSPLSGLDYEQYF.

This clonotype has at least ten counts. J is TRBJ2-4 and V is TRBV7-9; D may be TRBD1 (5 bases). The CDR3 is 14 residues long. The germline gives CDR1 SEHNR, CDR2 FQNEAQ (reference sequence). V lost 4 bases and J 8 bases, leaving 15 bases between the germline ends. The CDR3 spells CASSSPPGIDIQYF. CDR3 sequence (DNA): TGTGCCAGCAGCTCCCCGCCAGGGATAGACATTCAGTACTTC.

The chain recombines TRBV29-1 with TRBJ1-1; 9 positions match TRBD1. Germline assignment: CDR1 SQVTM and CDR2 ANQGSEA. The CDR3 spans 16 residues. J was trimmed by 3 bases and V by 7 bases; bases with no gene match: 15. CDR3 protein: CSAQVPGQGPDTEAFF. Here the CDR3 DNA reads TGCAGCGCCCAAGTCCCGGGACAGGGCCCGGACACTGAAGCTTTCTTT. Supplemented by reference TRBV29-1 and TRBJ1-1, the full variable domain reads SAVISQKPSRDICQRGTSLTIQCQVDSQVTMMFWYRQQPGQSLTLIATANQGSEATYESGFVIDKFPISRPNLTFSTLTVSNMSPEDSSIYLCSAQVPGQGPDTEAFFGQGTRLTVV.